This entry lists 10 T cell receptor beta chains sequenced from one sample in a study of shared clonotypes between healthy human individuals. Method: immunoSEQ multiplex PCR; TCRdb's copy keeps in-frame clones and lacks some. The sample lists approximately 980,000 clones, approximately 76% occurring once. The sequenced sample consisted of memory CD4+ T cells sorted from blood. Subset denoted: CD45RA-negative fraction. These receptors originate from a man between 18 and 35 years old in good health.

This sequence joins TRBV10-3 and TRBJ2-3; D is possibly TRBD2 (7 bases). Germline V gene sequence: CDR1 ENHRY, CDR2 SYGVKD. CDR3 length equals 13 residues. The germline V and J ends were trimmed by 11 bases and 2 bases, with 14 bases remaining between them. As DNA, the CDR3 is TGTGCCGGAGGGGGGGGAAACACAGATACGCAGTATTTT. Encoded protein: CAGGGGNTDTQYF.

This clone was recorded a few times. The chain joins TRBV18 to TRBJ1-2; 11 positions match TRBD1. Germline V gene data show CDR1 as KGHSH and CDR2 as LQKENI. V shed 3 bases, J shed 4 bases, and the junction held 10 bases outside the gene matches. The length of the CDR3 is 17 residues. The CDR3 DNA reads as TGTGCCAGCTCACCCGGACAGGGGGCCCGGGCGGTCTATGGCTACACCTTC. Its translation: CASSPGQGARAVYGYTF.

The CDR3 region is CASSGLAGVAETQYF. The CDR3, as DNA: TGTGCCAGCAGTGGTCTAGCGGGAGTCGCAGAGACCCAGTACTTC. V usage is TRBV2 and J usage is TRBJ2-5; 10 bases are a match to TRBD2. The V gene's germline CDR1 is SNHLY and CDR2 FYNNEI. This CDR3 has 15 amino acids. The trim removed 4 bases at V and 4 bases at J, leaving 6 bases unmatched.

The chain combines TRBV6-5 with TRBJ2-2; TRBD1 matches at 7 bases. J gave up 3 bases and V 2 bases, and 0 bases lay outside the gene matches. CDR1 is MNHEY, CDR2 SVGAGI, per germline. CDR3 length: 14 amino acids. The CDR3 sequence is CASSYRGHTGELFF. As DNA, the CDR3 is TGTGCCAGCAGTTACAGGGGGCACACCGGGGAGCTGTTTTTT.

On this clone itself: This may be a read error: a much more frequent sequence differs by one nucleotide. In the same sample, other DNA sequences code for this CDR3. The chain has TRBV2 and TRBJ1-2; D call uncertain. The CDR3 is 12 amino acids. Trimming took 3 bases from V and 2 from J, leaving 4 bases between them. Germline V gene sequence: CDR1 SNHLY, CDR2 FYNNEI. The CDR3 coding sequence is TGTGCCAGCAGTGACAGGAACTATGGCTACACCTTC. This codes for CASSDRNYGYTF.

A remark on this clone: Other DNA sequences in the same sample also yield this CDR3. The chain uses TRBV19 and TRBJ1-3; D may be TRBD1 (6 bases). Germline V gene data show CDR1 as LNHDA and CDR2 as SQIVND (reference sequence). The germline V and J ends were trimmed by 3 bases and 2 bases, with 11 bases remaining between them. The CDR3 sequence is 15 residues long. CDR3 protein: CASSIGQSPGNTIYF. In DNA form, the CDR3 reads TGTGCCAGTAGTATCGGACAGTCCCCTGGAAACACCATATATTTT.

The gene calls are TRBV18 and TRBJ2-3, with TRBD2 identical over 8 bases. Germline-derived CDR1 and CDR2 are KGHSH and LQKENI. Germline trimming cut 6 bases from V and 2 bases from J; bases unmatched to any gene: 13. The CDR3 sequence is 17 residues long. The CDR3 loop is CASSQNSGMGSTDTQYF. CDR3 bases: TGTGCCAGCTCGCAAAATAGCGGGATGGGGTCCACAGATACGCAGTATTTT.

This clone was seen a single time. The chain has TRBV7-8 and TRBJ2-7; no reliable D call. Germline CDR1 reads SGHVS; CDR2 reads FQNEAQ. V shed 1 base and J shed 11 bases, with 15 bases lying between them. The CDR3 length is 13 residues. The CDR3 sequence is CASSLGSNSAKYF. The CDR3 DNA follows: TGTGCCAGCAGCTTAGGGTCCAACAGCGCGAAGTACTTC.

The chain recombines TRBV4-2 with TRBJ2-7; D possibly corresponds to TRBD2 (7 bases). The ends were cut back, 4 bases at V and 7 bases at J, with 14 bases in the middle. Germline CDR1 is LGHNA and CDR2 is YNFKEQ. The CDR3 spans 13 residues. CDR3 bases: TGTGCCAGCAGCCCGCGGGGGAGGGGGGAGCAGTACTTC. This sequence encodes CASSPRGRGEQYF.

This chain links TRBV7-9 with TRBJ2-7, with 11 bases matching TRBD1. Germline-derived CDR1 and CDR2 are SEHNR and FQNEAQ (reference sequence). J lost 1 base, V lost 4 bases, and 3 bases had no gene match. This CDR3 has 15 amino acids. This CDR3 reads CASSWWDRGSYEQYF. CDR3 nucleotides: TGTGCCAGCAGCTGGTGGGACAGGGGGTCCTACGAGCAGTACTTC.